The 4 T cell receptor beta chains below were found in one sample sequenced in a study of blood T cell repertoires in COVID-19. The assay was immunoSEQ multiplex PCR, and TCRdb's table has in-frame clones only and misses some. Here the sample spans 110,000 to 150,000 clones, roughly 88% being singletons. Input material: PBMCs or T cells enriched from blood (not recorded which). The receptors were sampled from a man aged 50 to 60 who had recovered from COVID-19.

The chain links TRBV7-2 to TRBJ2-5; D not resolved. V lost 5 bases to trimming and J lost 0 bases, with 7 bases between them. CDR1 and CDR2 (germline): SGHTA, FQGNSA. CDR3 length equals 13 residues. CDR3 nucleotides: TGTGCCAGCAGCGCGAGGTACCAAGAGACCCAGTACTTC. Translated: CASSARYQETQYF.

The chain recombines TRBV6-4 with TRBJ2-3; 8 bases line up with TRBD2. The CDR3 contains 13 residues. Trimming took 7 bases from V and 4 from J; bases not matched to a gene: 4. The germline V gene encodes CDR1 MRHNA and CDR2 SNTAGT. In nucleotides, the CDR3 is TGTGCCAGCATAGGACTAGCCGCAGATACGCAGTATTTT. Translating gives CASIGLAADTQYF.

This chain joins TRBV4-3 and TRBJ2-6; TRBD1 agrees at 7 bases. Germline trimming cut 8 bases from V and 3 bases from J; bases unmatched to any gene: 4. The CDR3 runs to 14 residues. Germline V gene data show CDR1 as LGHNA and CDR2 as YSLEER. The chain's CDR3 is CASGRQGGANVLTF. In DNA, the CDR3 is TGCGCCAGCGGACGACAGGGTGGGGCCAACGTCCTGACTTTC.

This clone has a count of ten or more. The chain combines TRBV5-8 with TRBJ2-7; D remains unclear. Per germline, CDR1 SGHTS and CDR2 YDEGEE. This CDR3 spans 12 amino acids. The V end was cut by 0 bases, the J end by 7 bases, with 8 bases between. The CDR3: CASSLAVREQYV. CDR3 DNA sequence: TGTGCCAGCAGCTTGGCCGTGAGGGAGCAGTACGTC.